These 19 T cell receptor beta chains were sequenced from one sample in a study of blood T cell repertoires in COVID-19. Some clones are missing from TCRdb's copy, which holds only in-frame ones; the method was immunoSEQ multiplex PCR. The table has about 240,000 clones, around 82% seen once. Sequencing was done on a sample of PBMCs or T cells enriched from blood (not recorded which). The receptors shown here come from a middle-aged woman who had been exposed to COVID-19.

The chain recombines TRBV10-3 with TRBJ1-1; 7 bases are shared with TRBD1. The CDR3 sequence is 12 residues long. V gave up 10 bases and J gave up 3 bases; unmatched junction bases: 5. Germline CDR1 ENHRY, CDR2 SYGVKD. The CDR3 DNA sequence: TGTGCCAGCCAAACAGGGGACACTGAAGCTTTCTTT. Translation gives CASQTGDTEAFF.

V usage is TRBV30 and J usage is TRBJ1-2; D gene uncertain. The CDR3 has 11 amino acids. Per the germline V gene, CDR1 is GTSNPN and CDR2 is SVGIG (reference sequence). V lost 4 bases and J 8 bases, leaving 11 bases between the germline ends. The chain's CDR3 is CAWNRPGGYTF. For the CDR3, the DNA is TGTGCCTGGAATCGGCCAGGCGGCTACACCTTC. Together with reference TRBV30 and TRBJ1-2, the CDR3 gives the full variable domain: SQTIHQWPATLVQPVGSPLSLECTVEGTSNPNLYWYRQAAGRGLQLLFYSVGIGQISSEVPQNLSASRPQDRQFILSSKKLLLSDSGFYLCAWNRPGGYTFGSGTRLTVV.

The chain links TRBV6-5 to TRBJ1-2, with TRBD1 as a possible D gene (6 bases). The CDR3 has 13 residues. The V gene's germline CDR1 is MNHEY and CDR2 SVGAGI. The V end lost 2 bases, the J end lost 3 bases, and 7 bases lay between the germline ends. CDR3 region: CASSYRGYYGYTF. The DNA for the CDR3 is TGTGCCAGCAGTTACAGGGGGTACTATGGCTACACCTTC.

This chain connects TRBV6-5 to TRBJ1-2, with D tentatively TRBD1 (6 bases). The CDR3 spans 14 residues. The ends were cut back, 5 bases at V and 0 bases at J, with 10 bases in the middle. Germline CDR1 MNHEY, CDR2 SVGAGI. CDR3 sequence (DNA): TGTGCCAGCAGTCGGACAGTATCTAACTATGGCTACACCTTC. Translating gives CASSRTVSNYGYTF.

The chain is built from TRBV3-1 (or the pseudogene TRBV3-2) and TRBJ2-3; D is perhaps TRBD1 (6 bases). CDR3 length: 15 amino acids. V lost 1 base and J lost 0, with 8 bases in between. Germline CDR1 is LGHDT and CDR2 is YNNKEL (reference sequence). The CDR3 loop reads CASSQAGASTDTQYF. Written as DNA, the CDR3 is TGTGCCAGCAGCCAAGCAGGGGCTAGCACAGATACGCAGTATTTT.

J is TRBJ2-1 and V is TRBV5-6, with a tentative D call TRBD2 (6 bases). V lost 0 bases and J 9 bases, leaving 16 bases between the germline ends. Germline CDR1 and CDR2: SGHDT and YYEEEE. The CDR3 consists of 15 residues. CDR3 residues: CASSLVDGGRPEQFF. CDR3 in DNA: TGTGCCAGCAGCTTGGTTGACGGGGGTCGTCCTGAGCAGTTCTTC.

This chain uses TRBV7-2 with TRBJ1-5; 11 bases are a match to TRBD1. The length of the CDR3 is 14 residues. Germline CDR1 SGHTA, CDR2 FQGNSA. Trimming took 5 bases from V and 7 from J; bases not matched to a gene: 4. The CDR3 nucleotides are TGTGCCAGCAGCCTGCGGGACAGGGGGCAGCCCCAGCATTTT. This codes for CASSLRDRGQPQHF.

J is TRBJ2-5 and V is TRBV20-1, with 9 bases lining up with TRBD2. Germline CDR1 DFQATT, CDR2 SNEGSKA (reference sequence). V lost 3 bases, J lost 5 bases, and 4 bases stayed unmatched. The length of the CDR3 is 13 residues. The CDR3 is CSASGLAGETQYF. The DNA for the CDR3 is TGCAGTGCTAGTGGCCTAGCGGGGGAGACCCAGTACTTC.

V and J are TRBV28 and TRBJ1-2, with 7 bases that match TRBD1. The trim removed 8 bases at V and 4 bases at J, leaving 4 bases unmatched. Germline loops: CDR1 MDHEN, CDR2 SYDVKM. CDR3 size: 12 residues. As DNA, the CDR3 is TGTGCCAGCTTAGACAGGGTCTATGGCTACACCTTC. It is translated as CASLDRVYGYTF.

The chain has TRBV30 and TRBJ1-3; D is perhaps TRBD1 (6 bases). Trimming removed 5 bases from V and 4 bases from J, with 15 bases in between. The CDR3 covers 14 residues. Looked up from germline, CDR1 is GTSNPN and CDR2 is SVGIG (reference sequence). CDR3 loop: CAWDRTGIGNTIYF. CDR3 nucleotide sequence: TGTGCCTGGGATCGAACAGGGATCGGAAACACCATATATTTT. The variable domain in full, completed from reference TRBV30 and TRBJ1-3, reads SQTIHQWPATLVQPVGSPLSLECTVEGTSNPNLYWYRQAAGRGLQLLFYSVGIGQISSEVPQNLSASRPQDRQFILSSKKLLLSDSGFYLCAWDRTGIGNTIYFGEGSWLTVV.

This sequence joins TRBV9 and TRBJ1-1; 9 positions match TRBD1. CDR1 and CDR2 from the germline V gene are SGDLS and YYNGEE. V was clipped by 0 bases and J by 10 bases; unmatched bases: 7. This CDR3 region has 14 residues. This CDR3 is CASSVGNTGGRAFF. CDR3 DNA: TGTGCCAGCAGCGTAGGAAACACAGGGGGCAGAGCTTTCTTT.

The V gene is TRBV7-2, the J gene TRBJ1-2; a possible D gene is TRBD1 (5 bases). Germline CDR1 is SGHTA and CDR2 is FQGNSA. The length of the CDR3 is 15 residues. Between the trimmed V and J ends, which lost 5 bases and 1 base, there was a span of 14 bases. The CDR3 spells CASSPNGGGNYGYTF. In nucleotides, the CDR3 is TGTGCCAGCAGCCCGAATGGGGGGGGTAACTATGGCTACACCTTC.

The rearrangement links TRBV28 to TRBJ2-3, with TRBD2 matching 10 bases. V shed 6 bases, J shed 7 bases, and the junction held 7 bases outside the gene matches. Germline V gene data show CDR1 as MDHEN and CDR2 as SYDVKM. The CDR3 extends over 14 amino acids. As DNA, the CDR3 is TGTGCCAGCAGCACAGCGGGGGGGCCAAATACGCAGTATTTT. It encodes CASSTAGGPNTQYF. The complete variable domain, with remaining parts taken from reference TRBV28 and TRBJ2-3, reads DVKVTQSSRYLVKRTGEKVFLECVQDMDHENMFWYRQDPGLGLRLIYFSYDVKMKEKGDIPEGYSVSREKKERFSLILESASTNQTSMYLCASSTAGGPNTQYFGPGTRLTVL.

The chain couples TRBV5-4 to TRBJ1-1; 7 nucleotides line up with TRBD1. Germline loops: CDR1 SGHNT, CDR2 YYREEE (reference sequence). V was clipped by 4 bases and J by 4 bases; unmatched bases: 10. This CDR3 spans 15 amino acids. CDR3 nucleotides: TGTGCCAGCAGCCCCCCGACAGGGCGTGGCACTGAAGCTTTCTTT. Translating it yields CASSPPTGRGTEAFF. Together with reference TRBV5-4 and TRBJ1-1, the CDR3 gives the full variable domain: ETGVTQSPTHLIKTRGQQVTLRCSSQSGHNTVSWYQQALGQGPQFIFQYYREEENGRGNFPPRFSGLQFPNYSSELNVNALELDDSALYLCASSPPTGRGTEAFFGQGTRLTVV.

This sequence joins TRBV27 and TRBJ1-2; 9 positions agree with TRBD1. This CDR3 region has 14 residues. Germline V lookup: CDR1 MNHEY, CDR2 SMNVEV (reference sequence). V lost 7 bases to trimming and J lost 6 bases; unmatched junction nucleotides: 9. In nucleotides, the CDR3 is TGTGCCAGCACCTCCTTAAGGACAGGGGATGGCTACACCTTC. This codes for CASTSLRTGDGYTF.

The genes are TRBV6-5 and TRBJ1-4; perhaps TRBD1 as D (5 bases). The CDR3 consists of 15 residues. Deletions cut 6 bases from V and 3 bases from J, with 14 bases between. Germline V gene data show CDR1 as MNHEY and CDR2 as SVGAGI. The CDR3 bases are TGTGCCAGCAGCCCCCGGGGGTTTGCTAATGAAAAACTGTTTTTT. Translating gives CASSPRGFANEKLFF.

This rearrangement joins TRBV2 to TRBJ1-6; no clear D gene. V was trimmed by 3 bases and J by 0 bases, leaving 12 bases between them. The CDR3 sequence is 17 residues long. Germline V gene data show CDR1 as SNHLY and CDR2 as FYNNEI. CDR3 nucleotide sequence: TGTGCCAGCAGTGACCCTGACATGAGCTCCTATAATTCACCCCTCCACTTT. Translated: CASSDPDMSSYNSPLHF.

V is TRBV29-1 and J is TRBJ1-4, with 11 nucleotides matching TRBD1. CDR3 length: 13 residues. Germline-derived CDR1 and CDR2 are SQVTM and ANQGSEA. With 7 bases clipped from V and 7 bases from J, the junction kept 5 bases outside the gene matches. CDR3: CSARGQGVEKLFF. Here the CDR3 DNA reads TGCAGCGCCAGGGGACAGGGGGTTGAAAAACTGTTTTTT.

The count of this clone is one. This chain connects TRBV28 to TRBJ2-5; D call uncertain. The germline gives CDR1 MDHEN, CDR2 SYDVKM. The CDR3 covers 13 residues. V gave up 7 bases and J gave up 2 bases, with 11 bases separating them. CDR3 sequence: CASINGGQETQYF. The CDR3, as DNA: TGTGCCAGCATCAACGGCGGTCAAGAGACCCAGTACTTC.